This T cell receptor beta chain was found in a study of blood T cell repertoires in COVID-19. At the level of the study: There were acute and convalescent COVID-19 samples, and they came from the United States, Italy and Spain. T cells, B-cell-depleted T cells, or PBMCs provided the cDNA or gDNA that served as material.

The germline CDR1 and CDR2 sequences are SEHNR and FQNEAQ (reference sequence). V shed 4 bases, J shed 4 bases, and the junction held 2 bases outside the gene matches. The CDR3 spans 14 residues. Original handling: Amplification of reference gene primers was used by the study to estimate nucleated cell counts. Clones were sequenced by immunoSEQ multiplex PCR, and TCRdb holds only the in-frame ones, with some missing. The DNA gave D and trimming, while V, J and clone size come from that table. The sample consists of about 53,000 clones, more than 80% of them appearing once. This chain links TRBV7-9 with TRBJ1-1; the match to TRBD1 covers 11 bases. The TCR originated in a man of 80 years or more with acute or convalescent COVID-19. The sequencing sample was made of peripheral blood. The CDR3 is CASSWTGGTTEAFF. DNA for the CDR3: TGTGCCAGCAGCTGGACAGGGGGCACCACTGAAGCTTTCTTT.